This T cell receptor beta chain was sequenced for a study of shared T cell receptors in the human thymus. The CDR3 runs to 17 residues. The V gene's germline CDR1 is SEHNR and CDR2 FQNEAQ (reference sequence). The ends lost 1 base at V and 8 bases at J; junction bases unmatched: 9. Only in-frame clones appear in the TCRdb table, and some are missing; sequencing was by immunoSEQ multiplex PCR. The sample has roughly 660,000 clones, roughly 88% seen once. The same data also contributed to another study, on human thymus T cells.

The chain joins TRBV7-9 to TRBJ2-1; 12 nucleotides agree with TRBD2. The specimen was thymocytes. This sequence originates from a boy less than two years old with a congenital heart defect. Here the CDR3 DNA reads TGTGCCAGCAGCTTAGGTTCCCTAGCGGGAGGGCGAGATGAGCAGTTCTTC. This sequence encodes CASSLGSLAGGRDEQFF.